These 4 T cell receptor beta chains were sequenced from one sample in a study of control samples from healthy donors and cancer patients. The protocol was immunoSEQ multiplex PCR, while the TCRdb copy is restricted to in-frame clones and leaves out a portion. The table has roughly 170,000 clones, 85% to 95% seen once. Sequences were obtained from blood. These receptors were taken from a woman aged 55-70 years in good health.

J is TRBJ1-2 and V is TRBV4-3; D unclear. From germline, CDR1 is LGHNA and CDR2 YSLEER. Trimming pared 0 bases from V and 1 base from J, leaving 9 bases between. This CDR3 has 15 residues. CDR3 nucleotide sequence: TGCGCCAGCAGCCAAGATTCGGTGGATAACTATGGCTACACCTTC. Protein product: CASSQDSVDNYGYTF.

Points on this clone: This same CDR3 is encoded by further DNA sequences in the sample. The genes are TRBV7-9 and TRBJ1-2, with 7 bases aligning to TRBD1. The CDR3 has 14 residues. The V segment lost 1 base and the J segment 2 bases; nucleotides outside the gene matches: 1. Per germline, CDR1 SEHNR and CDR2 FQNEAQ (reference sequence). The chain's CDR3 is CASSLGQGNYGYTF. The CDR3 DNA reads as TGTGCCAGCAGCTTAGGACAGGGCAACTATGGCTACACCTTC.

The chain links TRBV7-2 to TRBJ2-7, with 7 bases identical to TRBD2. Losses at the gene ends were 0 bases for V and 2 bases for J; bases not matched to a gene: 7. The germline CDR1 and CDR2 sequences are SGHTA and FQGNSA. There are 16 residues in the CDR3. The CDR3 region is CASSLASAGDTYEQYF. The CDR3, as DNA: TGTGCCAGCAGCTTAGCTTCGGCGGGGGATACCTACGAGCAGTACTTC. The variable domain in full, completed from reference TRBV7-2 and TRBJ2-7, reads GAGVSQSPSNKVTEKGKDVELRCDPISGHTALYWYRQSLGQGLEFLIYFQGNSAPDKSGLPSDRFSAERTGGSVSTLTIQRTQQEDSAVYLCASSLASAGDTYEQYFGPGTRLTVT.

This rearrangement joins TRBV6-5 to TRBJ2-2, with TRBD1 identical over 7 bases. The junction had 8 bases not matched to a gene; V was cut back by 6 bases and J by 7 bases. The CDR3 sequence is 14 residues long. Germline CDR1 MNHEY, CDR2 SVGAGI. The CDR3, as DNA: TGTGCCAGCAGATCCGGACAGGTTGACGGGGAGCTGTTTTTT. Its protein product is CASRSGQVDGELFF.